The subject of this entry is one T cell receptor (beta chain). From germline, CDR1 is LNHDA and CDR2 SQIVND (reference sequence). The CDR3 has 12 amino acids. Unmatched junction bases numbered 6, after V lost 6 bases and J lost 11 bases. This sample is part of a study of blood T cell repertoires in COVID-19. In the original analysis: How many nucleated cells were present was estimated from reference gene primer amplification. Libraries were prepared by immunoSEQ multiplex PCR; TCRdb keeps only in-frame clonotypes and omits some of them. D and trimming come from the DNA, and the V and J calls and clone size come from that table. In the table there are 200,000 to 250,000 clones, 84% of which are singletons.

The chain employs TRBV19 and TRBJ1-1; 10 bases fit TRBD1. The receptor was derived from a young man with active or convalescent COVID-19. Source material: peripheral blood. CDR3 nucleotides: TGTGCCAGTAGCCCGGACAGGGGGGTGGCTTTCTTT. This translates into CASSPDRGVAFF.